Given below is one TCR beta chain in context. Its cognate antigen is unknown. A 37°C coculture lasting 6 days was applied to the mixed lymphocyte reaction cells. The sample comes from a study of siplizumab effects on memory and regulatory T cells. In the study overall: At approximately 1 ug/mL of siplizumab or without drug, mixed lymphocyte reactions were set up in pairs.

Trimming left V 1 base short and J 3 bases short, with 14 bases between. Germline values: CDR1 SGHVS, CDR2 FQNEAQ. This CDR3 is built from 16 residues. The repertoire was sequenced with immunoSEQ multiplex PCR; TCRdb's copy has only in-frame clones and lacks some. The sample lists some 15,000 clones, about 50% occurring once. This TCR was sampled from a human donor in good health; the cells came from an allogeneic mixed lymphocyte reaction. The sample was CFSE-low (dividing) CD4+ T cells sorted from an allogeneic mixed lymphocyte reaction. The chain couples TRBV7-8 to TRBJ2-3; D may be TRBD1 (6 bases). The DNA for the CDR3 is TGTGCCAGCAGCTTAGAGGGGGTGTTTTTGACAGATACGCAGTATTTT. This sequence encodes CASSLEGVFLTDTQYF. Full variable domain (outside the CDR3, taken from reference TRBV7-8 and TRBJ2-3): GAGVSQSPRYKVAKRGQDVALRCDPISGHVSLFWYQQALGQGPEFLTYFQNEAQLDKSGLPSDRFFAERPEGSVSTLKIQRTQQEDSAVYLCASSLEGVFLTDTQYFGPGTRLTVL.